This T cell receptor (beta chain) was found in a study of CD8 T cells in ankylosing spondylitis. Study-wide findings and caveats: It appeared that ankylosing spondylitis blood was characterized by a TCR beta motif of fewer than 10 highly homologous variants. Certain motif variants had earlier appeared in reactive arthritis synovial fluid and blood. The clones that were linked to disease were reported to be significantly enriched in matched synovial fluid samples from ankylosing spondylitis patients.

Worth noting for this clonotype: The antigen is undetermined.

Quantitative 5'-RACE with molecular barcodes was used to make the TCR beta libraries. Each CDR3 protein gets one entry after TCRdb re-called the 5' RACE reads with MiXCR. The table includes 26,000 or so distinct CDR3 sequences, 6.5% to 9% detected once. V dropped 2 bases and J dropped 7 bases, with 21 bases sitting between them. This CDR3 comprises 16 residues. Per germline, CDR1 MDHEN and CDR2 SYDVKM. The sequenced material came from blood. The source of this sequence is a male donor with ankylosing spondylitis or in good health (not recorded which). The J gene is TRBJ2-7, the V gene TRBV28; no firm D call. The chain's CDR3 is CASSLPNRFVLGEQYF. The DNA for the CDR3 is TGTGCCAGCAGTTTACCCAACCGATTCGTGTTAGGAGAGCAGTACTTC.